The 9 T cell receptor beta chains listed next were all sequenced from one sample in a study of human T cells and chemical hapten exposure. Time point given: pre-sensitization, week 0. As to treatment: therapeutic diphenylcyclopropenone sensitization with weekly scalp DPC. TCRdb itself ran the RACE reads through MiXCR, one entry per CDR3 protein. The table records tens of thousands of distinct CDR3 sequences, about 11% of them present only once. The sequences come from whole blood, collected in connection with sensitization to the hapten diphenylcyclopropenone (DPC). Source of these receptors: a woman aged 40 to 55 with alopecia areata. Some clones in this sample may be carry-over from other donors' samples.

This clonotype was counted a few times. The V call is TRBV27, the J call TRBJ2-1; no clear D gene. The V gene lost 6 bases and the J gene lost 6 bases, with 18 bases spanning the gap. The CDR3 extends over 15 amino acids. Germline CDR1 is MNHEY and CDR2 is SMNVEV (reference sequence). CDR3 DNA sequence: TGTGCCAGCAGCCCCGGATCCTGGACGGGCAATGAGCAGTTCTTC. Translation gives CASSPGSWTGNEQFF.

This clonotype was observed a few times. The V and J genes are TRBV6-2 or TRBV6-3 and TRBJ2-1, with 9 positions matching TRBD1. Germline CDR1 reads MNHEY; CDR2 reads SVGEGT. The CDR3 is made up of 15 amino acids. Unmatched junction bases numbered 6, after V lost 6 bases and J lost 3 bases. As DNA, the CDR3 is TGTGCCAGCAGGCCCGGGACAGGGATCTACAATGAGCAGTTCTTC. Residues: CASRPGTGIYNEQFF.

The chain uses TRBV7-9 and TRBJ2-1; D assignment may be TRBD1 or TRBD2 (5 bases each). Trimming removed 5 bases at V and 0 bases at J, with 23 bases between. Germline assignment: CDR1 SEHNR and CDR2 FQNEAQ (reference sequence). The CDR3 length is 19 residues. This chain's CDR3 is CASSQNLGRGASSYNEQFF. In nucleotides, the CDR3 is TGTGCCAGCAGCCAAAACTTGGGTCGGGGCGCGAGCTCCTACAATGAGCAGTTCTTC. The whole variable domain, remainder taken from reference TRBV7-9 and TRBJ2-1, is DTGVSQNPRHKITKRGQNVTFRCDPISEHNRLYWYRQTLGQGPEFLTYFQNEAQLEKSRLLSDRFSAERPKGSFSTLEIQRTEQGDSAMYLCASSQNLGRGASSYNEQFFGPGTRLTVL.

This clonotype was picked up many times. The rearrangement uses TRBV19 and TRBJ1-5; D is possibly TRBD1 (6 bases). Germline CDR1 LNHDA, CDR2 SQIVND (reference sequence). The CDR3 contains 14 residues. V was shortened by 1 base and J by 5 bases, with 9 bases between the two germline ends. The CDR3 here is CASSIAGADQPQHF. CDR3 bases: TGTGCCAGTAGTATAGCGGGGGCAGATCAGCCCCAGCATTTT.

At least ten counts were recorded for this clonotype. CDR3 DNA sequence: TGCAGTGCTCAGGGGGTGGATTCCTACGAGCAGTACTTC. Its translation: CSAQGVDSYEQYF. The chain carries TRBV20-1 and TRBJ2-7, with TRBD1 identical over 7 bases. V gave up 5 bases and J gave up 1 base; unmatched junction bases: 5. The CDR3 runs to 13 residues. Germline V gene lookup returns CDR1 DFQATT and CDR2 SNEGSKA (reference sequence).

The V gene is TRBV11-2, the J gene TRBJ2-3, with no clear D. V shed 5 bases and J shed 5 bases, with 17 bases lying between them. Germline CDR1 SGHAT, CDR2 FQNNGV. The CDR3 consists of 15 residues. CDR3 nucleotide sequence: TGTGCCAGCAGCCCCCCCCCGATAGTCGGAGATACGCAGTATTTT. Its translation: CASSPPPIVGDTQYF.

The V call is TRBV7-8, the J call TRBJ2-2, with 13 positions matching TRBD2. CDR1 and CDR2 (germline): SGHVS, FQNEAQ. The CDR3 has 20 amino acids. V lost 0 bases, J lost 1 base, and 8 bases stayed unmatched. The CDR3 sequence: CASSLATSGRFWGNTGELFF. The CDR3 DNA sequence: TGTGCCAGCAGCTTAGCGACTAGCGGGAGGTTTTGGGGGAACACCGGGGAGCTGTTTTTT. Complete variable domain (other parts from reference TRBV7-8 and TRBJ2-2): GAGVSQSPRYKVAKRGQDVALRCDPISGHVSLFWYQQALGQGPEFLTYFQNEAQLDKSGLPSDRFFAERPEGSVSTLKIQRTQQEDSAVYLCASSLATSGRFWGNTGELFFGEGSRLTVL.

Only a few counts were recorded for this clonotype. The genes are TRBV18 and TRBJ1-5, with no clear D. Germline assignment: CDR1 KGHSH and CDR2 LQKENI. V lost 11 bases, J lost 0 bases, and 11 bases lay in between. This CDR3 comprises 13 residues. The CDR3 is CAGSSDSNQPQHF. CDR3 in DNA: TGTGCCGGTTCGAGTGATAGCAATCAGCCCCAGCATTTT.

This clonotype was seen many times. This rearrangement joins TRBV19 to TRBJ1-4; D may be TRBD1 (6 bases). Germline values: CDR1 LNHDA, CDR2 SQIVND (reference sequence). This CDR3 is 16 amino acids long. V lost 2 bases to trimming and J lost 4 bases, with 14 bases between them. The CDR3 DNA is TGTGCCAGTAGTATACAATCGGGGGCGCGTAATGAAAAACTGTTTTTT. Translation: CASSIQSGARNEKLFF.